This T cell receptor beta chain was obtained from a study of blood T cell repertoires in COVID-19. V lost 1 base, J lost 2 bases, and 12 bases stayed unmatched. CDR3 length: 18 residues. Germline assignment: CDR1 SGHDT and CDR2 YYEEEE. The assay was immunoSEQ multiplex PCR, and TCRdb's table has in-frame clones only and misses some. There are 200,000 to 250,000 clones in the sample; 87% occur only once, and 10% to 13% lies in the top ten. Input material: PBMCs or T cells enriched from blood (not recorded which). The rearrangement joins TRBV5-6 to TRBJ2-7; TRBD2 matches at 10 bases. The origin of this receptor is a young man who had recovered from COVID-19. The CDR3 DNA sequence: TGTGCCAGCAGCTTGTTACCGCCCACTAGCGGGATTACCTACGAGCAGTACTTC. It yields the protein CASSLLPPTSGITYEQYF.